These T cell receptor beta chains were read from a single sample in a study of neurological immune-mediated disorders. TCRdb re-called the 5' RACE reads with MiXCR, one entry per CDR3 protein. The sample lists roughly 38,000 distinct CDR3 sequences, 2% to 2.5% occurring once. Sample: PBMCs. The source is a man aged 25 to 45 with multiple sclerosis. The conserved cysteine and the conserved F or W are not part of the CDR3 here. The size entry gives once, few, many, or a class for an expanded clone.

j_call v_call clone_size cdr3_aa
TRBJ1-1 TRBV7-6 many ASSPARPAEAF
TRBJ2-3 TRBV6-5 few ASSLRLRQATSTDTQY
TRBJ1-1 TRBV20-1 many SASGQTMNTEAF
TRBJ2-7 TRBV2 many ASSDARLSYEQY
TRBJ2-1 TRBV7-2 many ASSLDPLRGNEQF
TRBJ2-1 TRBV20-1 many SARLPSGSYNEQF
TRBJ1-6 TRBV18 many ASSPDINSPLH
TRBJ2-7 TRBV7-8 many ASSLAEYSYEQY
TRBJ2-7 TRBV6-5 many ASSVSSGGVGEQY
TRBJ1-4 TRBV6-5 many ASSYSTASNEKLF
TRBJ2-6 TRBV6-2/TRBV6-3 many ASSTSGSGANVLT
TRBJ1-1 TRBV12-3/TRBV12-4 many ASSPRAVGTEAF
TRBJ2-3 TRBV12-3/TRBV12-4 many ASSFGDTQY
TRBJ2-7 TRBV7-9 many ASTPPQGSYEQY
TRBJ2-1 TRBV12-3/TRBV12-4 many ASSSTTTSGDYNEQF
TRBJ2-7 TRBV7-2 many ASSLGQGTGSEQY
TRBJ2-3 TRBV20-1 few STDRSLARTQY
TRBJ1-6 TRBV19 many ASSMTKWSHSPLH